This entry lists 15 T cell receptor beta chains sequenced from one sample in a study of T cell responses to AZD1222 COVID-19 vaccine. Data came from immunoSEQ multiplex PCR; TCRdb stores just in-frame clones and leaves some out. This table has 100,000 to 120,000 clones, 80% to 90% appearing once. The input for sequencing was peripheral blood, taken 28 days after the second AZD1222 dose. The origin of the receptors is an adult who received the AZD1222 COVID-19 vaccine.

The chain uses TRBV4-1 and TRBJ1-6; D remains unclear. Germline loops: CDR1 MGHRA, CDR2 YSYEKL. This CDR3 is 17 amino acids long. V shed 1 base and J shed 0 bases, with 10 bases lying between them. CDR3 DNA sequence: TGCGCCAGCAGCCAAGGGACGCAGAGCTCCTATAATTCACCCCTCCACTTT. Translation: CASSQGTQSSYNSPLHF.

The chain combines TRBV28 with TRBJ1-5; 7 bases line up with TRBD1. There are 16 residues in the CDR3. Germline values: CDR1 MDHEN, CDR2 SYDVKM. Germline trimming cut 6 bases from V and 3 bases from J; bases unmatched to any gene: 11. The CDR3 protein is CASRDTGVGNNQPQHF. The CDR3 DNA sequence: TGTGCCAGCAGGGATACAGGGGTGGGCAACAATCAGCCCCAGCATTTT.

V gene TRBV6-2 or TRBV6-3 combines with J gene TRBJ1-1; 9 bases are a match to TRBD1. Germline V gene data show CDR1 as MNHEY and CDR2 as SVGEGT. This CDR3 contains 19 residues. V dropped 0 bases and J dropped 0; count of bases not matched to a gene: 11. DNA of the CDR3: TGTGCCAGCAGTTACTCGAGAGGGGACAGGGCTAACATGAACACTGAAGCTTTCTTT. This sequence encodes CASSYSRGDRANMNTEAFF.

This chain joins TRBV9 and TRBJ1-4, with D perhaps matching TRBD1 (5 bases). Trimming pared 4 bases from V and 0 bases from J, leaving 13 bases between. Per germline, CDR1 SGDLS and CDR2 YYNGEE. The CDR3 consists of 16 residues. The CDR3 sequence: CASSRTGDATNEKLFF. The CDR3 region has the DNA TGTGCCAGCAGCCGAACAGGAGATGCAACTAATGAAAAACTGTTTTTT.

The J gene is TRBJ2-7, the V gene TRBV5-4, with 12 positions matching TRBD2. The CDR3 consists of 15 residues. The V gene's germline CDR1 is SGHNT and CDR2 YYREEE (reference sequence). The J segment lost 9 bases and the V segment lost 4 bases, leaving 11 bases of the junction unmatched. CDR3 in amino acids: CASSPITSGGRVQYF. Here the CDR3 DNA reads TGTGCCAGCAGCCCTATCACTAGCGGGGGGAGGGTGCAGTACTTC.

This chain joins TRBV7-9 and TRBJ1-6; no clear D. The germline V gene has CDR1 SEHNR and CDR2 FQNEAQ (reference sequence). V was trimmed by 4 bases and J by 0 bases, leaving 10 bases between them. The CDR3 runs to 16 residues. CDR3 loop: CASSSSESSYNSPLHF. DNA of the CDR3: TGTGCCAGCAGCTCCTCCGAAAGCTCCTATAATTCACCCCTCCACTTT.

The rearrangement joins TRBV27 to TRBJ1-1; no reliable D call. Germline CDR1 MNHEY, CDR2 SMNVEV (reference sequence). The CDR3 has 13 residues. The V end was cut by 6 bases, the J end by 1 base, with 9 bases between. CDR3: CASRSNQNTEAFF. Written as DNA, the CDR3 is TGTGCCAGCAGGTCAAATCAGAACACTGAAGCTTTCTTT.

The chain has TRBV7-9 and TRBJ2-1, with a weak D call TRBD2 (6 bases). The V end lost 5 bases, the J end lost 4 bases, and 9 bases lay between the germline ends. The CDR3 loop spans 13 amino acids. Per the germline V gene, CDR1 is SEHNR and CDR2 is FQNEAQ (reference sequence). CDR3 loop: CASSGRGYNEQFF. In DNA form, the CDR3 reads TGTGCCAGCAGCGGCCGGGGGTACAATGAGCAGTTCTTC.

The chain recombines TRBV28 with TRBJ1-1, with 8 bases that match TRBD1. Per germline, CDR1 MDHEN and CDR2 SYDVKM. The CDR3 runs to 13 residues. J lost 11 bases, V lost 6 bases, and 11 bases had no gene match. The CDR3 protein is CASRVQGDPGAFF. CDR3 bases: TGTGCCAGCAGGGTACAGGGGGACCCGGGGGCTTTCTTT. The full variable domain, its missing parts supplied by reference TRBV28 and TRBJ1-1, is DVKVTQSSRYLVKRTGEKVFLECVQDMDHENMFWYRQDPGLGLRLIYFSYDVKMKEKGDIPEGYSVSREKKERFSLILESASTNQTSMYLCASRVQGDPGAFFGQGTRLTVV.

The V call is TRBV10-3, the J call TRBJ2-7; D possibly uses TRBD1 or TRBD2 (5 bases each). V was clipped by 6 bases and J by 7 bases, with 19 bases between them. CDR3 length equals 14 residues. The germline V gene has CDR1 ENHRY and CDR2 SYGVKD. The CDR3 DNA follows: TGTGCCATCAGATCCGGGACGGGTCTTTCGGAGCAGTACTTC. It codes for CAIRSGTGLSEQYF.

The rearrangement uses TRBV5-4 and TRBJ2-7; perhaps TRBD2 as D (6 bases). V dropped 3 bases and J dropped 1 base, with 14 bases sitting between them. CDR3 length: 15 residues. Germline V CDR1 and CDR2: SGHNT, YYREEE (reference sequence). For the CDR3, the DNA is TGTGCCAGCAGCTCCGGGCGGGATTTATCCTACGAGCAGTACTTC. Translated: CASSSGRDLSYEQYF.

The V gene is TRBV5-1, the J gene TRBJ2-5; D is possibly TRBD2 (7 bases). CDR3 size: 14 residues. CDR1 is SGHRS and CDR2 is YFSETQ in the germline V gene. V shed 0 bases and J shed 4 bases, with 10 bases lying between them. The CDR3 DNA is TGCGCCAGCAGCTTGGTCGCGGGGGCAGAGACCCAGTACTTC. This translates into CASSLVAGAETQYF.

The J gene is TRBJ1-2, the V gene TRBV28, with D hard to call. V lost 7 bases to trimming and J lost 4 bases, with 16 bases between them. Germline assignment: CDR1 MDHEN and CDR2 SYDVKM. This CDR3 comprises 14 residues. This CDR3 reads CASTPIGGFYGYTF. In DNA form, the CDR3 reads TGTGCCAGCACCCCTATCGGCGGATTCTATGGCTACACCTTC.

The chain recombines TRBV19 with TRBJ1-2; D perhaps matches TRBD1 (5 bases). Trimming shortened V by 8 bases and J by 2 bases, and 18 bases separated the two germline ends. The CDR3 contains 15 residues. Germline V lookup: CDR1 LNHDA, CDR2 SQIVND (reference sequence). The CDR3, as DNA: TGTGCCAGTCTACCGCAGGGACTATTAAACTATGGCTACACCTTC. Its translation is CASLPQGLLNYGYTF.

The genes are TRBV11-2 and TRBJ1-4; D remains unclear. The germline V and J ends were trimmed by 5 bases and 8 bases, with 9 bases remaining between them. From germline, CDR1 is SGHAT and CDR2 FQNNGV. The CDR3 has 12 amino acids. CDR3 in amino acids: CASSPTTEKLFF. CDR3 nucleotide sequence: TGTGCCAGCAGCCCCACCACAGAAAAACTGTTTTTT.